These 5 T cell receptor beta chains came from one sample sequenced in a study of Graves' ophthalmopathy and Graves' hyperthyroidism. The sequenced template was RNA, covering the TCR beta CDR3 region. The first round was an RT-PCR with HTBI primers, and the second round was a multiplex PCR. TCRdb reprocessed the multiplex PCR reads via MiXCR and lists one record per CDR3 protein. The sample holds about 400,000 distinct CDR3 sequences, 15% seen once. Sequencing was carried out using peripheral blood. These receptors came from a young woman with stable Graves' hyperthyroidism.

In DNA, the CDR3 is TGCGCCAGCAGCGTAGCTACAGGACAGACGAACACCGGGGAGCTGTTTTTT. Translated: CASSVATGQTNTGELFF. V gene TRBV5-1 combines with J gene TRBJ2-2, with a tentative D call TRBD1 (6 bases). Germline values: CDR1 SGHRS, CDR2 YFSETQ. V dropped 4 bases and J dropped 0 bases, with 16 bases sitting between them. The CDR3 covers 17 residues. The full variable domain, its missing parts supplied by reference TRBV5-1 and TRBJ2-2, is KAGVTQTPRYLIKTRGQQVTLSCSPISGHRSVSWYQQTPGQGLQFLFEYFSETQRNKGNFPGRFSGRQFSNSRSEMNVSTLELGDSALYLCASSVATGQTNTGELFFGEGSRLTVL.

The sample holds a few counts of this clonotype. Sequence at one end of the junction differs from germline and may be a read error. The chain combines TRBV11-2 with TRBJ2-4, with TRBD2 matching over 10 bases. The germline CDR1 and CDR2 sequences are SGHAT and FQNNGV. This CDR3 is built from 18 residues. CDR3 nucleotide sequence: TGTGCCAGCAGCGCCCAGCGGGGGGGGATCCTAGCCGAAAACATTCAGTACTTC. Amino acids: CASSAQRGGILAENIQYF. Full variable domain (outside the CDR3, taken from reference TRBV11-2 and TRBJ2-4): EAGVAQSPRYKIIEKRQSVAFWCNPISGHATLYWYQQILGQGPKLLIQFQNNGVVDDSQLPKDRFSAERLKGVDSTLKIQPAKLEDSAVYLCASSAQRGGILAENIQYFGAGTRLSVL.

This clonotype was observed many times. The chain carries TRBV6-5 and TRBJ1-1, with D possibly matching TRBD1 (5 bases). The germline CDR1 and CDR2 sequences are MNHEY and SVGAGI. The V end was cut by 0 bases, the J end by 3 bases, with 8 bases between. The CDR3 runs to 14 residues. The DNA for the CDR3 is TGTGCCAGCAGTTACTCGAGACAGTACACTGAAGCTTTCTTT. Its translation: CASSYSRQYTEAFF.

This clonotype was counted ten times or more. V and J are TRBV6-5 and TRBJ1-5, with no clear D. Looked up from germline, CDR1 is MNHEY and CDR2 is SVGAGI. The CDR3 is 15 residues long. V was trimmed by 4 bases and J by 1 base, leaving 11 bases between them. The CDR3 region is CASSSHGRSNQPQHF. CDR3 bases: TGTGCCAGCAGTTCTCACGGTAGGAGCAATCAGCCCCAGCATTTT.

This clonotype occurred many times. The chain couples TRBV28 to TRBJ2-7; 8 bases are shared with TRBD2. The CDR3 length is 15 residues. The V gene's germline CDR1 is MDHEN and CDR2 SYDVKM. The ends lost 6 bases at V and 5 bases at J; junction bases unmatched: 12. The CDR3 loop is CASSRPGGREDEQYF. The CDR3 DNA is TGTGCCAGCAGCAGACCGGGGGGGCGGGAGGACGAGCAGTACTTC.